The rows below give T cell receptor beta chains drawn from one sample of a study of blood T cell repertoires in COVID-19. The assay was immunoSEQ multiplex PCR, and TCRdb's table has in-frame clones only and misses some. The sample consists of around 310,000 clones, over 70% of them appearing once. The sequencing sample was made of PBMCs or T cells enriched from blood (not recorded which). The receptors stem from a man aged 30 to 45 who had recovered from COVID-19. CDR3s include the opening cysteine and the closing phenylalanine or tryptophan. A D gene is named only where the DNA matches it firmly. For some rows the clone size is stated as once, few or many, or as a class when expanded; others skip it.

TRBJ1-3 | TRBD1 | . | TRBV2 | TGTGCCAGCAGGCTCGGACAGGGGGGAAACACCATATATTTT | CASRLGQGGNTIYF
TRBJ2-7 | . | . | TRBV25-1 | TGTGCCAGCAGTCCTGACAGCCGACCCTACGAGCAGTACTTC | CASSPDSRPYEQYF
TRBJ2-2 | TRBD1 | . | TRBV27 | TGTGCCAGTAGGTTGACAGGGAAAGCGAACACCGGGGAGCTGTTTTTT | CASRLTGKANTGELFF
TRBJ2-7 | . | . | TRBV27 | TGTGCCAGCAGTCCGACTCCAGGGTACGAGCAGTACTTC | CASSPTPGYEQYF
TRBJ2-2 | . | . | TRBV5-6 | TGTGCCAGCAGCTTGCCGTTAAACACCGGGGAGCTGTTTTTT | CASSLPLNTGELFF
TRBJ1-1 | . | . | TRBV18 | TGTGCCAGCTCACCGGGTTGGCAGGACACTGAAGCTTTCTTT | CASSPGWQDTEAFF
TRBJ2-5 | TRBD1 | . | TRBV27 | TGTGCCAGCAGGACCAAGAACTCCGGACAGGGAACTCAAGAGACCCAGTACTTC | CASRTKNSGQGTQETQYF
TRBJ2-7 | TRBD1 | few | TRBV11-2 | TGTGCCAGCAGCCCTTTGACAGGGAAGAGGGACGAGCAGTACTTC | CASSPLTGKRDEQYF
TRBJ2-3 | TRBD1 | once | TRBV5-1 | TGCGCCAGCAGCTTACCAGGGGGAGATACGCAGTATTTT | CASSLPGGDTQYF
TRBJ2-7 | . | . | TRBV5-1 | TGCGCCAGCAGCGTCGGAGAGGGATTGACCTACGAGCAGTACTTC | CASSVGEGLTYEQYF
TRBJ2-5 | TRBD1 | . | TRBV7-3 | TGTGCCAGCAGCTTAGGGGGCGAGGGGGCAGAGACCCAGTACTTC | CASSLGGEGAETQYF
TRBJ2-7 | . | . | TRBV5-1 | TGCGCCAGCACCGGGGGAGTACGGGAGTCCTACGAGCAGTACTTC | CASTGGVRESYEQYF
TRBJ2-5 | . | . | TRBV6-5 | TGTGCCAGCACCGACACAGAGACACAAGAGACCCAGTACTTC | CASTDTETQETQYF
TRBJ2-5 | TRBD2 | . | TRBV11-2 | TGTGCCAGCAGCCCCGGGGGGAGGGTTGGAGAGACCCAGTACTTC | CASSPGGRVGETQYF
TRBJ2-7 | . | . | TRBV6-1 | TGTGCCAGCAGTGCCCCTTCAGGGGGGCCCAGCTCCTACGAGCAGTACTTC | CASSAPSGGPSSYEQYF
TRBJ2-7 | . | . | TRBV6-5 | TGTGCCAGCACGGGACTGGGTATCTACGAGCAGTACTTC | CASTGLGIYEQYF
TRBJ2-3 | . | . | TRBV9 | TGTGCCAGCAGCCCTAACTGGGGAGCAGATACGCAGTATTTT | CASSPNWGADTQYF
TRBJ2-5 | . | . | TRBV9 | TGTGCCAGCAGCGTATCTCCCCAAGAGACCCAGTACTTC | CASSVSPQETQYF
TRBJ2-7 | TRBD1 | . | TRBV14 | TGTGCCAGCAGCTACAGGGGGCTAGAATACGAGCAGTACTTC | CASSYRGLEYEQYF
TRBJ2-7 | . | once | TRBV11-1 | TGTGCCAGCAGCTTATTGCCAGGGTATCTTAAGGAGCAGTACTTC | CASSLLPGYLKEQYF
TRBJ2-5 | TRBD1 | . | TRBV11-2 | TGTGCCAGCAGCTTATCCACGAGGGGGCAAGGAGGGACCCAGTACTTC | CASSLSTRGQGGTQYF
TRBJ2-5 | . | . | TRBV5-5 | TGTGCCAGCAGCTTGTATCCCAGTCAAGAGACCCAGTACTTC | CASSLYPSQETQYF
TRBJ1-2 | . | . | TRBV7-9 | TGTGCCAGCAGCTTTAGTGGGGGGGGCCACTATGGCTACACCTTC | CASSFSGGGHYGYTF
TRBJ2-5 | TRBD2 | . | TRBV11-2 | TGTGCCAGCAGAGGCGGGGGGTCAGAGACCCAGTACTTC | CASRGGGSETQYF
TRBJ1-1 | . | . | TRBV3-1/TRBV3-2 | TGTGCCAGCAGCCAAGATCGAGGGTGGACTGAAGCTTTCTTT | CASSQDRGWTEAFF
TRBJ2-7 | TRBD2 | . | TRBV4-1 | TGCGCCAGCAGCCAAGGAGGACTAGCGGGGGAGGAGCAGTACTTC | CASSQGGLAGEEQYF
TRBJ1-5 | . | . | TRBV6-1 | TGTGCCAGCAGTGAAGCGCCCGTTAGGGGTGGGGATAGCAATCAGCCCCAGCATTTT | CASSEAPVRGGDSNQPQHF
TRBJ2-1 | . | . | TRBV9 | TGTGCCAGCAGCGTAGGGCCGAGGCGGGCCGATATCAATGAGCAGTTCTTC | CASSVGPRRADINEQFF
TRBJ2-2 | TRBD1 | . | TRBV30 | TGTGCCTCCGAGAGGGGGCGCCTCTTCGGGGAGCTGTTTTTT | CASERGRLFGELFF
TRBJ2-7 | TRBD1 | . | TRBV11-2 | TGTGCCAGCAGCTTCTGGGGACAGTCCTACGAGCAGTACTTC | CASSFWGQSYEQYF
TRBJ1-2 | TRBD1 | few | TRBV10-3 | TGTGCCATCAGCCGAGACAGGGGGCGGCGGGATGGCTACACCTTC | CAISRDRGRRDGYTF
TRBJ2-5 | TRBD1 | . | TRBV19 | TGTGCCAGTAGTATCCCCTGGACAGGGAACCAAGAGACCCAGTACTTC | CASSIPWTGNQETQYF
TRBJ1-6 | TRBD1 | . | TRBV23-1 | TGCGCCAGCAGTCAACCAGGGGGGAATTCACCCCTCCACTTT | CASSQPGGNSPLHF
TRBJ2-3 | TRBD1 | . | TRBV9 | TGTGCCACCAATCCGGGACAGGGAATCACAGATACGCAGTATTTT | CATNPGQGITDTQYF
TRBJ2-5 | TRBD1 | few | TRBV12-3/TRBV12-4 | TGTGCCAGCAGTGGGGACAGGGGAAAGACCCAGTACTTC | CASSGDRGKTQYF
TRBJ1-4 | TRBD1 | . | TRBV7-9 | TGTGCCAGCAGCTCACAGGGGGTGGCAACTAATGAAAAACTGTTTTTT | CASSSQGVATNEKLFF
TRBJ1-3 | . | . | TRBV9 | TGTGCCAGCAGCGTAGAGGGACACTTCTCTGGAAACACCATATATTTT | CASSVEGHFSGNTIYF
TRBJ2-7 | . | . | TRBV4-2 | TGTGCCAGCAGCCAAGATCCGTACGAGCAGTACTTC | CASSQDPYEQYF
TRBJ1-5 | TRBD1 | . | TRBV19 | TGTGCCAGTAGTATCCAGGGGGCGACCAATCAGCCCCAGCATTTT | CASSIQGATNQPQHF
TRBJ2-1 | TRBD2 | . | TRBV30 | TGTGCCTGGAGGACTAGCGGGGGTGACAATGAGCAGTTCTTC | CAWRTSGGDNEQFF
TRBJ2-3 | . | once | TRBV20-1 | TGCAGTACTAGCCACACAGATACGCAGTATTTT | CSTSHTDTQYF
TRBJ1-6 | TRBD1 | . | TRBV5-4 | TGTGCCAGCAGCGCCCGGACAGGGGATAATTCACCCCTCCACTTT | CASSARTGDNSPLHF